The 10 T cell receptor beta chains in this list originate from one sample, sequenced in a study of control samples from healthy donors and cancer patients. Assay: immunoSEQ multiplex PCR; the TCRdb copy retains only in-frame clones and omits some. The data show 150,000 to 200,000 clones, about 90% seen once. The sequenced sample consisted of blood. The receptors here all came from a man aged 25-45 years in good health.

This chain joins TRBV6-8 and TRBJ2-3; D possibly corresponds to TRBD2 (5 bases). V lost 5 bases to trimming and J lost 6 bases, with 15 bases between them. This CDR3 has 14 amino acids. The germline V gene has CDR1 MNHGY and CDR2 SAAAGT. CDR3 DNA sequence: TGTGCCAGCAGTCCGGGGTCTGGCGGGGATACGCAGTATTTT. Translation: CASSPGSGGDTQYF.

This clone showed up just once. The genes are TRBV29-1 and TRBJ2-1; TRBD2 matches 10 bases. The CDR3 contains 17 residues. Germline V gene sequence: CDR1 SQVTM, CDR2 ANQGSEA. V was clipped by 4 bases and J by 1 base; unmatched bases: 10. The CDR3 spells CSVGWLAGEGSYNEQFF. In nucleotides, the CDR3 is TGCAGCGTTGGTTGGCTAGCGGGAGAAGGGTCCTACAATGAGCAGTTCTTC.

The chain employs TRBV13 and TRBJ1-2; 8 bases line up with TRBD1. Germline V CDR1 and CDR2: PRHDT, FYEKMQ (reference sequence). V was pared by 2 bases and J by 6 bases, with 11 bases of the junction left unmatched. This CDR3 is 16 amino acids long. CDR3 protein: CASSLRGGPGQDGYTF. The CDR3, as DNA: TGTGCCAGCAGCTTAAGAGGGGGGCCGGGACAGGATGGCTACACCTTC.

CDR3 amino acids: CASSRPLAGADTQYF. In DNA form, the CDR3 reads TGTGCCAGCAGCAGACCCTTAGCGGGAGCAGATACGCAGTATTTT. This sequence joins TRBV7-2 and TRBJ2-3, with 9 bases lining up with TRBD2. The CDR3 contains 15 residues. The J segment lost 4 bases and the V segment lost 5 bases, leaving 7 bases of the junction unmatched. In germline, CDR1 is SGHTA, CDR2 FQGNSA.

The chain combines TRBV28 with TRBJ1-4, with D uncertain. This CDR3 is 16 amino acids long. Germline CDR1 and CDR2: MDHEN and SYDVKM. V was shortened by 4 bases and J by 6 bases, with 18 bases between the two germline ends. The CDR3 DNA reads TGTGCCAGCAGTTCAAGGGATTTGAGGTCGGATGAAAAACTGTTTTTT. This codes for CASSSRDLRSDEKLFF. The full variable domain, in which reference TRBV28 and TRBJ1-4 provide the parts outside the CDR3, is DVKVTQSSRYLVKRTGEKVFLECVQDMDHENMFWYRQDPGLGLRLIYFSYDVKMKEKGDIPEGYSVSREKKERFSLILESASTNQTSMYLCASSSRDLRSDEKLFFGSGTQLSVL.

As concerns this clone: The same CDR3 is also encoded by other DNA sequences in this sample. The chain employs TRBV30 and TRBJ2-7; D assignment may be TRBD1 or TRBD2 (5 bases each). Germline CDR1 GTSNPN, CDR2 SVGIG (reference sequence). CDR3 length: 11 residues. With 3 bases removed from V and 4 bases from J, the gap between germline ends came to 7 bases. The CDR3 bases are TGTGCCTGGAGCGGGGCTTACGAGCAGTACTTC. It specifies CAWSGAYEQYF.

V and J are TRBV7-3 and TRBJ2-5; no definite D call. The CDR3 runs 15 residues. V dropped 1 base and J dropped 5 bases, with 14 bases sitting between them. CDR1 is SGHTA, CDR2 FQGTGA, per germline. The CDR3 spells CASSLSTRPWETQYF. CDR3 DNA sequence: TGTGCCAGCAGCTTAAGTACCAGGCCATGGGAGACCCAGTACTTC.

The rearrangement links TRBV10-3 to TRBJ1-5, with TRBD1 matching over 8 bases. The ends lost 6 bases at V and 5 bases at J; junction bases unmatched: 6. Per germline, CDR1 ENHRY and CDR2 SYGVKD. The CDR3 consists of 14 residues. CDR3 in DNA: TGTGCCATCAGAGAGGCAGGGGGCGATCAGCCCCAGCATTTT. This translates into CAIREAGGDQPQHF.

The rearrangement links TRBV6-5 to TRBJ1-1; TRBD1 aligns across 9 bases. Unmatched junction bases numbered 7, after V lost 6 bases and J lost 5 bases. CDR1 is MNHEY, CDR2 SVGAGI, per germline. The CDR3 extends over 14 amino acids. CDR3 protein: CASRRGQGGTEAFF. CDR3 DNA sequence: TGTGCCAGCAGGAGGGGACAGGGAGGTACTGAAGCTTTCTTT.

The chain couples TRBV7-9 to TRBJ2-1; 8 bases agree with TRBD1. Germline V lookup: CDR1 SEHNR, CDR2 FQNEAQ (reference sequence). The CDR3 sequence is 17 residues long. J lost 0 bases, V lost 4 bases, and 8 bases had no gene match. The CDR3 DNA reads as TGTGCCAGCAGCTCCCCGACAGGGGAGAGCTCCTACAATGAGCAGTTCTTC. Protein product: CASSSPTGESSYNEQFF.